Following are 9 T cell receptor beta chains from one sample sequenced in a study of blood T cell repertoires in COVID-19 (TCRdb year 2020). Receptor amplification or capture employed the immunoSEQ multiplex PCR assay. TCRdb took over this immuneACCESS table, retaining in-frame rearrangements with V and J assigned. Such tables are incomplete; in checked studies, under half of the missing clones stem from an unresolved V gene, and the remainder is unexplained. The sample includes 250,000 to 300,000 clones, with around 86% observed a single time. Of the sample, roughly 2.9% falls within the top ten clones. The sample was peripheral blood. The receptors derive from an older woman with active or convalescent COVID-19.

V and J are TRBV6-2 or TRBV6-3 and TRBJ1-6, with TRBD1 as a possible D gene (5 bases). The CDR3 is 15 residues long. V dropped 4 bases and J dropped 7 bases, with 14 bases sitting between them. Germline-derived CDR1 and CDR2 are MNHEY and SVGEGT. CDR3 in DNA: TGTGCCAGCAGTTCTACGGGACTTACCAATTCACCCCTCCACTTT. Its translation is CASSSTGLTNSPLHF.

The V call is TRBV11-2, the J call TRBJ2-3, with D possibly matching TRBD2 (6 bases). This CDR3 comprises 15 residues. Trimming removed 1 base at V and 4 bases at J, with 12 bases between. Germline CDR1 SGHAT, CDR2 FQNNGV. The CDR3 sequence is CASSLGGWGADTQYF. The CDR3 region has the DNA TGTGCCAGCAGCTTAGGCGGGTGGGGGGCAGATACGCAGTATTTT.

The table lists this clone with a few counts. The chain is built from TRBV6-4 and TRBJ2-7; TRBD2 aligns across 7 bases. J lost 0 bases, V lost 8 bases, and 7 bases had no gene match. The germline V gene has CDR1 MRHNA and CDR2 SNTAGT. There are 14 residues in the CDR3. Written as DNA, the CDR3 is TGTGCCAGCTTGGCCGGGGGGAGCTCCTACGAGCAGTACTTC. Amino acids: CASLAGGSSYEQYF.

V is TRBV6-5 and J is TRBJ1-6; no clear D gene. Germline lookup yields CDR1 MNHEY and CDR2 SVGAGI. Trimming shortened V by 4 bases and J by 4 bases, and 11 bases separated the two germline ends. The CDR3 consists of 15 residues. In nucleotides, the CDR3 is TGTGCCAGCAGTTCGACGGGATCGTATAATTCACCCCTCCACTTT. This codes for CASSSTGSYNSPLHF.

The CDR3 spells CASSLRPGNTEAFF. The CDR3 region has the DNA TGTGCCAGCAGCTTACGTCCCGGGAACACTGAAGCTTTCTTT. The chain is built from TRBV7-2 and TRBJ1-1; D uncertain. The CDR3 runs to 14 residues. V shed 2 bases and J shed 1 base, with 8 bases lying between them. The germline V gene has CDR1 SGHTA and CDR2 FQGNSA.

CDR3 sequence reads: CASSPPGGTYNEQFF. The DNA of the CDR3 is TGTGCCAGCTCACCTCCCGGGGGGACCTACAATGAGCAGTTCTTC. The chain is built from TRBV18 and TRBJ2-1; 7 nucleotides agree with TRBD2. The CDR3 is 15 residues long. Trimming cost V 3 bases and J 2 bases; bases outside gene matches: 4. Germline CDR1 KGHSH, CDR2 LQKENI.

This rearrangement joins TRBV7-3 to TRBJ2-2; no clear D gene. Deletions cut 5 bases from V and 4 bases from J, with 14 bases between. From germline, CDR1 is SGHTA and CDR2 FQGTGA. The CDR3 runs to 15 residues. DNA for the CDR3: TGTGCCAGCAGCGTCTATCCCCCCCCCACCGGGGAGCTGTTTTTT. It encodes CASSVYPPPTGELFF.

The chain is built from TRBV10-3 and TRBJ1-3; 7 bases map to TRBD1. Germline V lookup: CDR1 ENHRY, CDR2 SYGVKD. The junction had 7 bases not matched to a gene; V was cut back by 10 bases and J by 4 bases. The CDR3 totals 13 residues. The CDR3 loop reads CATQTGKGNTIYF. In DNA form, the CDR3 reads TGTGCCACACAGACAGGGAAAGGAAACACCATATATTTT.

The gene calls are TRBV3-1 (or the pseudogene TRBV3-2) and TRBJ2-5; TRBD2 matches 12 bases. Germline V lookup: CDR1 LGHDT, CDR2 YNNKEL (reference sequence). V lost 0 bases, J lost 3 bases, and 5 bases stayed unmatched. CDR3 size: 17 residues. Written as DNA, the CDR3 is TGTGCCAGCAGCCAAGAGACTAGCGGGGGAATAAAAGAGACCCAGTACTTC. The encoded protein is CASSQETSGGIKETQYF.